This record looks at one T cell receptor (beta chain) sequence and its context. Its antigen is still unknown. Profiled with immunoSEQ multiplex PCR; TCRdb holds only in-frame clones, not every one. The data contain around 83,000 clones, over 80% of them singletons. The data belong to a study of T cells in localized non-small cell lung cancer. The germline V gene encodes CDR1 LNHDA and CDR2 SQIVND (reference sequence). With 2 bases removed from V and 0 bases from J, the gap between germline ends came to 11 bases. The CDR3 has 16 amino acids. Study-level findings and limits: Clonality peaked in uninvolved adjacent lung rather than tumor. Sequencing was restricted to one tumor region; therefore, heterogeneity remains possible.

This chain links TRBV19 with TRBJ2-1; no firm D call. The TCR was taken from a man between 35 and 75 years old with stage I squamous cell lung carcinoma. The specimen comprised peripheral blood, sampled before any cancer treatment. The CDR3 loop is CASSIQATSSYNEQFF. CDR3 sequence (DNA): TGTGCCAGTAGTATACAGGCTACCAGCTCCTACAATGAGCAGTTCTTC.